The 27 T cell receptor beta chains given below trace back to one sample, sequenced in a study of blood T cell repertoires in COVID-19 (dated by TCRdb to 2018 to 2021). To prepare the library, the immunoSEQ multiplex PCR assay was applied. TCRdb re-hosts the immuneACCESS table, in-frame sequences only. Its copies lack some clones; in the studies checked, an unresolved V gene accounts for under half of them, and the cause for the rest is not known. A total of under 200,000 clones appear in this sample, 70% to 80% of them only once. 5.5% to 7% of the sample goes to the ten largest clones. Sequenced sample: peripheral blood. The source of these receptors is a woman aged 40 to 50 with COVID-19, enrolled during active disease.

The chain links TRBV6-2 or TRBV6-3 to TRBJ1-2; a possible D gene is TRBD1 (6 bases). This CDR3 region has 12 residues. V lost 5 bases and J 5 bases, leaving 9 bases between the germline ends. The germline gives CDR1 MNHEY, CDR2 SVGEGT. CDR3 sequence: CASSVQGYGYTF. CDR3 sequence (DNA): TGTGCCAGCAGTGTACAGGGTTATGGCTACACCTTC.

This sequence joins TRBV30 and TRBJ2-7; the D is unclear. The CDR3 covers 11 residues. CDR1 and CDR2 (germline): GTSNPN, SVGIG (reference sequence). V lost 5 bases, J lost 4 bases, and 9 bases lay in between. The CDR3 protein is CAWGTSYEQYF. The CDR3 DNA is TGTGCCTGGGGTACAAGTTACGAGCAGTACTTC.

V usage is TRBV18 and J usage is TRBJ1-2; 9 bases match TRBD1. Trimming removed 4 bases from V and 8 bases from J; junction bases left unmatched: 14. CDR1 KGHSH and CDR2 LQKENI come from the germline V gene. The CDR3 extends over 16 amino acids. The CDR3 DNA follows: TGTGCCAGCTCACGACTCCGGGACAGGGAAATTCGGGGCTACACCTTC. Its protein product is CASSRLRDREIRGYTF.

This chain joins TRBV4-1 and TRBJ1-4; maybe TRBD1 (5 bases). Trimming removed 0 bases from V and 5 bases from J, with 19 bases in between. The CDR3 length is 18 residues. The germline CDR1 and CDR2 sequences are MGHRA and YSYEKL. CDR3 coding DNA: TGCGCCAGCAGCCAAGAAGGGACCTTCCCCGGGGGGAATGAAAAACTGTTTTTT. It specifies CASSQEGTFPGGNEKLFF.

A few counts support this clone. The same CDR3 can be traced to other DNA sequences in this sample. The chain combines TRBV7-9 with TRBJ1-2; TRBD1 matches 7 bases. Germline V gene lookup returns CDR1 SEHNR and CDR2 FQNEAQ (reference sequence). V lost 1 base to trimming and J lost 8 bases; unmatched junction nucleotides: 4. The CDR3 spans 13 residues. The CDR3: CASSLDRGGGYTF. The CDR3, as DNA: TGTGCCAGCAGCTTAGACAGGGGAGGAGGCTACACCTTC.

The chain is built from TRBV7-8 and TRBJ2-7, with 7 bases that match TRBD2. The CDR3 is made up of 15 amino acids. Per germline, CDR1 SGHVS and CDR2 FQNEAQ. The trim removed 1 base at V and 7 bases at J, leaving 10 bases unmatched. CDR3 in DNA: TGTGCCAGCAGCTTAGAGAGCGGGGCCTTGCGGGAGCAGTACTTC. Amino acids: CASSLESGALREQYF.

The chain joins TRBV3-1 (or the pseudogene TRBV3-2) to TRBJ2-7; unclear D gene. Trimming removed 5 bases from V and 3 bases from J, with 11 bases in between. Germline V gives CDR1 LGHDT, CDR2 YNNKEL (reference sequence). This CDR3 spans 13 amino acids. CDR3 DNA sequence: TGTGCCAGCAGCGTAGCACCGTACTACGAGCAGTACTTC. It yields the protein CASSVAPYYEQYF.

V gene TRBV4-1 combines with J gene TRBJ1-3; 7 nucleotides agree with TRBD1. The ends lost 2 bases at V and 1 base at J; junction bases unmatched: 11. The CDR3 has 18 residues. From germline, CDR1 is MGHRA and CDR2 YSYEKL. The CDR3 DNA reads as TGCGCCAGCAGCCAACCTACAAGGGGGCCAAGTTCTGGAAACACCATATATTTT. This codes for CASSQPTRGPSSGNTIYF.

The CDR3 nucleotides are TGTGCCAGCAGCTCAGCTCATGTTCGGGGGGCCTACAATGAGCAGTTCTTC. As protein: CASSSAHVRGAYNEQFF. The chain links TRBV5-4 to TRBJ2-1; 7 positions match TRBD2. Germline loops: CDR1 SGHNT, CDR2 YYREEE (reference sequence). The V segment lost 3 bases and the J segment 2 bases; nucleotides outside the gene matches: 11. The CDR3 spans 17 residues.

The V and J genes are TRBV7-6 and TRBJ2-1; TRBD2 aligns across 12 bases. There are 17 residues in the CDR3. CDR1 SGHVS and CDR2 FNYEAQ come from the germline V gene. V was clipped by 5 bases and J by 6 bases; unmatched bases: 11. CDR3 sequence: CASSPRLAGESSNEQFF. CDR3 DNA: TGTGCCAGCAGCCCTCGACTAGCGGGAGAGTCTAGCAATGAGCAGTTCTTC.

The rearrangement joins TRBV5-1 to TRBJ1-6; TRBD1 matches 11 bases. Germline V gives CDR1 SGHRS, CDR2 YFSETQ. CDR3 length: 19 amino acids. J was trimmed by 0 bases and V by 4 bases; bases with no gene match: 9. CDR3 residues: CASSPDRGLRSSYNSPLHF. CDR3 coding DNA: TGCGCCAGCAGCCCGGACAGGGGGCTAAGGAGCTCCTATAATTCACCCCTCCACTTT.

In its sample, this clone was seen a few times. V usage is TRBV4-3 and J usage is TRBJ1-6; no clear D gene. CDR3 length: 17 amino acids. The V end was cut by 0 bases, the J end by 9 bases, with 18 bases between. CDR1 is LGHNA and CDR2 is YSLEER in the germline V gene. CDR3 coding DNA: TGCGCCAGCAGCCAAGAAGTGGCAGGCCATTTGGGTTCACCCCTCCACTTT. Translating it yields CASSQEVAGHLGSPLHF.

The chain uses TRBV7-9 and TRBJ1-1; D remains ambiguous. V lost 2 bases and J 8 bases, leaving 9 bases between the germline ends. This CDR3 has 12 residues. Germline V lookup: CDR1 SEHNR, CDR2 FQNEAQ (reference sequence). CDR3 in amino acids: CASSLTDDEAFF. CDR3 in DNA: TGTGCCAGCAGCTTAACAGACGACGAAGCTTTCTTT.

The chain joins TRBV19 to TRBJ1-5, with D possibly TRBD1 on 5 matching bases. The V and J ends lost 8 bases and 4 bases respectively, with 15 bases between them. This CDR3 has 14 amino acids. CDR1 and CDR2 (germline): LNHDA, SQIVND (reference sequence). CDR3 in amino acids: CASGARSQNQPQHF. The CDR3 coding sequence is TGTGCCAGTGGGGCTAGGAGCCAGAATCAGCCCCAGCATTTT.

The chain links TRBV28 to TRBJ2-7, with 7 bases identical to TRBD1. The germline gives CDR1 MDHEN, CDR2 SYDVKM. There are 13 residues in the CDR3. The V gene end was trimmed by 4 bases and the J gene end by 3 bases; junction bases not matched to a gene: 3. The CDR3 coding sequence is TGTGCCAGCAGTTCAGGACAGGACTACGAGCAGTACTTC. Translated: CASSSGQDYEQYF.

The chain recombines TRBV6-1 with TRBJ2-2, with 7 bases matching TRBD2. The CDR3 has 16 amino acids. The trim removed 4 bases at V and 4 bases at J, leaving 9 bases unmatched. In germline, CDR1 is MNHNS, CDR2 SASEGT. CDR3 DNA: TGTGCCAGCAGTGCTTTAGTAGGGGAGGGCACCGGGGAGCTGTTTTTT. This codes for CASSALVGEGTGELFF.

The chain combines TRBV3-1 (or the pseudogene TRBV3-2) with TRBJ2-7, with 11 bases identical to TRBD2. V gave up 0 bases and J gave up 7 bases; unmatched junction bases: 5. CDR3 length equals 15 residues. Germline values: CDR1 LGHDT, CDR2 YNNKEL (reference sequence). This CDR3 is CASSQDGTSGKEQYF. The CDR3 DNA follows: TGTGCCAGCAGCCAAGATGGGACTAGCGGAAAGGAGCAGTACTTC.

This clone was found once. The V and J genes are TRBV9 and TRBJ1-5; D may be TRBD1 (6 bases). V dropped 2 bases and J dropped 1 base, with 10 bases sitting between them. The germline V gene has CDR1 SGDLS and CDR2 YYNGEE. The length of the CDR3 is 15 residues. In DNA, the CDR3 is TGTGCCAGCAGCGTTGCAGGGGAAAGCAATCAGCCCCAGCATTTT. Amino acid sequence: CASSVAGESNQPQHF.

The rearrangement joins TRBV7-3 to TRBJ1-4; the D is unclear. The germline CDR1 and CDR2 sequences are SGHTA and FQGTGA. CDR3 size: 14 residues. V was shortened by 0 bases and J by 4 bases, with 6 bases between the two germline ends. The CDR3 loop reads CASSLTTGNEKLFF. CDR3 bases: TGTGCCAGCAGCTTAACTACCGGTAATGAAAAACTGTTTTTT.

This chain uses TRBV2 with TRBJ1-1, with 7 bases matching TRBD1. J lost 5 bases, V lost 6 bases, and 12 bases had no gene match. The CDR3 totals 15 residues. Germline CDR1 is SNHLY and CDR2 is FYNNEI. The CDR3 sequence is CASRELTGRKTEAFF. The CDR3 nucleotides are TGTGCCAGCAGGGAACTGACAGGGAGAAAGACTGAAGCTTTCTTT.

Here the CDR3 reads CASSLARSTSEQYF. For the CDR3, the DNA is TGTGCCAGCAGCTTAGCGCGGAGTACTTCCGAGCAGTACTTC. This chain joins TRBV7-8 and TRBJ2-7; no clear D gene. The CDR3 runs to 14 residues. The V end was cut by 0 bases, the J end by 6 bases, with 12 bases between. CDR1 is SGHVS and CDR2 is FQNEAQ in the germline V gene.

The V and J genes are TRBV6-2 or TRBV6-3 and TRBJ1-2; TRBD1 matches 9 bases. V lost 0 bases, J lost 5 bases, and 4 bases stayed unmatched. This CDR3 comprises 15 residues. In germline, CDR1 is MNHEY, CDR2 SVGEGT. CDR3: CASSYSGTGIYGYTF. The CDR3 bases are TGTGCCAGCAGTTACTCCGGGACAGGGATTTATGGCTACACCTTC.

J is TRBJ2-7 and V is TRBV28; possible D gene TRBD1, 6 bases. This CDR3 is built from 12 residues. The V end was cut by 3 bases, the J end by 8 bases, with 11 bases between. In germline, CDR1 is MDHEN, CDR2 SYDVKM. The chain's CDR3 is CASSFNRVKQYF. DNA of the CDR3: TGTGCCAGCAGTTTTAACAGGGTCAAGCAGTACTTC.

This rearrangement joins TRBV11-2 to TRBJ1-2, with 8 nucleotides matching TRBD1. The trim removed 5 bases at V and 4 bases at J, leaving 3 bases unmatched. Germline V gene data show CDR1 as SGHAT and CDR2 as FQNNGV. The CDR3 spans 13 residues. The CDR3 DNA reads TGTGCCAGCAGCCACAGGGGGGGCTATGGCTACACCTTC. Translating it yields CASSHRGGYGYTF. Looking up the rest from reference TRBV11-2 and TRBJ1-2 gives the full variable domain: EAGVAQSPRYKIIEKRQSVAFWCNPISGHATLYWYQQILGQGPKLLIQFQNNGVVDDSQLPKDRFSAERLKGVDSTLKIQPAKLEDSAVYLCASSHRGGYGYTFGSGTRLTVV.

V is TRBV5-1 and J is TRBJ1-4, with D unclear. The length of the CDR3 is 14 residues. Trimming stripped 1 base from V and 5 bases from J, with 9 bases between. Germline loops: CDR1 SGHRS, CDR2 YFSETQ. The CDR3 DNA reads TGCGCCAGCAGCTTGAGTACGGGGAATGAAAAACTGTTTTTT. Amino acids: CASSLSTGNEKLFF.

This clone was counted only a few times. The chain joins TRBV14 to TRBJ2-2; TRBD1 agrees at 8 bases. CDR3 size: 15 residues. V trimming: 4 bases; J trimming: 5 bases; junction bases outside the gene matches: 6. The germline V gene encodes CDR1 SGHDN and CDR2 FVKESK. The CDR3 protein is CASSPQTGETGELFF. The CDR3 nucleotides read TGTGCCAGCAGCCCGCAGACAGGGGAGACCGGGGAGCTGTTTTTT.

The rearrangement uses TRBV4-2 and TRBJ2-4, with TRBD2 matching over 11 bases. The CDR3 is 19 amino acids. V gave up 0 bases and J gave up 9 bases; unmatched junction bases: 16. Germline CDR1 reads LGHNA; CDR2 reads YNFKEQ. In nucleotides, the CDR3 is TGTGCCAGCAGCCAAGATCGGGTAATGCTAGCGGGAGGAGGAGGCATTCAGTACTTC. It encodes CASSQDRVMLAGGGGIQYF.